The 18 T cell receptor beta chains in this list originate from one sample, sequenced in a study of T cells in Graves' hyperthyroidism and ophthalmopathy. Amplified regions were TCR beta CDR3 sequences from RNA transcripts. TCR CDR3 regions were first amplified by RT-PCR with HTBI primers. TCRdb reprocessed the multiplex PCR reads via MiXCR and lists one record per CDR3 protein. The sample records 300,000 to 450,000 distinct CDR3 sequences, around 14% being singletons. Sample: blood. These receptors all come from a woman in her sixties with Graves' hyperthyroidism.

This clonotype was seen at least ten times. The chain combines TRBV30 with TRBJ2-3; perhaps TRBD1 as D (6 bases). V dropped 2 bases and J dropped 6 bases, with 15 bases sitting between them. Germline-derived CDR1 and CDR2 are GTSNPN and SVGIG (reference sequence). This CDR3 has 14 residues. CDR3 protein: CAWSWGRGFDTQYF. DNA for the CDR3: TGTGCCTGGAGTTGGGGGCGCGGGTTTGATACGCAGTATTTT.

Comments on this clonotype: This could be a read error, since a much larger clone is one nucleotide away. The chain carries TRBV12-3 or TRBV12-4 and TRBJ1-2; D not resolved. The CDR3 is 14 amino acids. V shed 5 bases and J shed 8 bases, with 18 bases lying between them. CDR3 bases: TGTGCCAGCAGTGATTTTGGTAGGGTCGAGGGCTACACCTTC. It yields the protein CASSDFGRVEGYTF.

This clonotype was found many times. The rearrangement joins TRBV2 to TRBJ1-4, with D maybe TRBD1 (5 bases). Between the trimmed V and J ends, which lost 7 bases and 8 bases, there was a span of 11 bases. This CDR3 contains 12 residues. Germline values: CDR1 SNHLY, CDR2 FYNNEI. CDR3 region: CASKTGAEKLFF. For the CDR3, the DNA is TGTGCCAGCAAAACAGGCGCCGAAAAACTGTTTTTT.

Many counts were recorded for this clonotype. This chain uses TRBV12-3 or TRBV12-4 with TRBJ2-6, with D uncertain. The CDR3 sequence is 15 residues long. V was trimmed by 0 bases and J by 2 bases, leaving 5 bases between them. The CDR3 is CASSLAGTGANVLTF. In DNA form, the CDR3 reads TGTGCCAGCAGTTTAGCAGGGACTGGGGCCAACGTCCTGACTTTC.

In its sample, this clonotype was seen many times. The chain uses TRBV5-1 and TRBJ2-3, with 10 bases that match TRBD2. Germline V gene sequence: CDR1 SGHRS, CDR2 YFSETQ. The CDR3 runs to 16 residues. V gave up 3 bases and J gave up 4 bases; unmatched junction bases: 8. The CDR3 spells CASSSTSGTGADTQYF. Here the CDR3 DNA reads TGCGCCAGCAGCTCCACTAGCGGGACCGGGGCAGATACGCAGTATTTT.

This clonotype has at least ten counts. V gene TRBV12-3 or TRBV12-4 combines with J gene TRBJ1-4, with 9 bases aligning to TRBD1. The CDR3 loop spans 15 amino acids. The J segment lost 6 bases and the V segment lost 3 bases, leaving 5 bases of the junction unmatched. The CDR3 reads CASSFTGGSDEKLFF. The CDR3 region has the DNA TGTGCCAGCAGTTTCACAGGGGGCAGTGATGAAAAACTGTTTTTT.

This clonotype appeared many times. DNA for the CDR3: TGTGCTAGTGGTTTGGTACAGGGCCGTGAAGCTTTCTTT. Residues: CASGLVQGREAFF. This sequence joins TRBV12-5 and TRBJ1-1; D perhaps matches TRBD1 (6 bases). Germline V gene lookup returns CDR1 LGHNT and CDR2 FRNRAP. This CDR3 is 13 amino acids long. Trimming took 0 bases from V and 7 from J, leaving 9 bases between them.

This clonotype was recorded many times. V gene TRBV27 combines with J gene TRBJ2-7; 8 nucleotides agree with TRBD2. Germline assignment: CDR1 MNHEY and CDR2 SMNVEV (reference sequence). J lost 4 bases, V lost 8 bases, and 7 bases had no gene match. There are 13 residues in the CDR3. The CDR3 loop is CASQTPGGYEQYF. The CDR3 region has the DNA TGTGCCAGCCAAACACCGGGGGGGTACGAGCAGTACTTC.

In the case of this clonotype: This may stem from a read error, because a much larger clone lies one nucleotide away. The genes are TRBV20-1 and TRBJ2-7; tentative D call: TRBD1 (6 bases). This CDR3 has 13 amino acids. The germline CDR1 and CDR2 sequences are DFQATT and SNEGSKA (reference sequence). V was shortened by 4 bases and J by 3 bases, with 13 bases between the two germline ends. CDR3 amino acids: CSANRDTRYEQYF. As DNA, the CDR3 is TGCAGTGCTAACCGGGACACACGCTACGAGCAGTACTTC.

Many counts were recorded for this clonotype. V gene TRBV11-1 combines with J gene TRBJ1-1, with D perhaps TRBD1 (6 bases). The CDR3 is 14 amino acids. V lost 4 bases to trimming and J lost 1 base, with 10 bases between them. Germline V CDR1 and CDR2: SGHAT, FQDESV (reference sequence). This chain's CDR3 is CASSWGHQNTEAFF. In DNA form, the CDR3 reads TGTGCCAGCAGCTGGGGACACCAGAACACTGAAGCTTTCTTT.

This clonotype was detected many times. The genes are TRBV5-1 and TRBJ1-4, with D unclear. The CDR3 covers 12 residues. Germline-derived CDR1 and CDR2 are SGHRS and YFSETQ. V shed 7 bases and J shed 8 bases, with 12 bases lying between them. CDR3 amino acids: CASRLEGEKLFF. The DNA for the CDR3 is TGCGCCAGCCGGCTTGAGGGCGAAAAACTGTTTTTT.

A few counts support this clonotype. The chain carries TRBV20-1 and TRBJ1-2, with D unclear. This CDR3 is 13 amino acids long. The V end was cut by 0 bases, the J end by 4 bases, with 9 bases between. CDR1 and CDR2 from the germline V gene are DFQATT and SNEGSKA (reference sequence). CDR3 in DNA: TGCAGTGCTAGAGAGGGGTTTAGCTATGGCTACACCTTC. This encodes CSAREGFSYGYTF.

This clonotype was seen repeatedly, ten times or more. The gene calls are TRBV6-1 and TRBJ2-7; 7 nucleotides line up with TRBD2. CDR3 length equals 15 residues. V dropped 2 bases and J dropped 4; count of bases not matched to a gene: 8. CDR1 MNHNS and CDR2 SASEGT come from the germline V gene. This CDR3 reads CASSEPREFRYEQYF. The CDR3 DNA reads TGTGCCAGCAGTGAACCGCGGGAGTTTAGGTACGAGCAGTACTTC.

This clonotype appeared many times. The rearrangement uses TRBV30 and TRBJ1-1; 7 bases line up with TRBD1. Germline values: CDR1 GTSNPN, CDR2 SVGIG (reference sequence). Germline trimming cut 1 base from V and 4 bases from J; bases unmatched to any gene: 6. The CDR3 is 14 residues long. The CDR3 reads CAWSATGPTTEAFF. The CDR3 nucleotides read TGTGCCTGGAGTGCGACAGGGCCTACCACTGAAGCTTTCTTT.

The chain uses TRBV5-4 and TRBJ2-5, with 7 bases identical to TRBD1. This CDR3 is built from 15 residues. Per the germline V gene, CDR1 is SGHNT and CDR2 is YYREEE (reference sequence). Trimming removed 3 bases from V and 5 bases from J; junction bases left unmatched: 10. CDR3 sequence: CASSSWTGPRETQYF. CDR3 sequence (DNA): TGTGCCAGCAGCTCTTGGACAGGCCCCCGGGAGACCCAGTACTTC.

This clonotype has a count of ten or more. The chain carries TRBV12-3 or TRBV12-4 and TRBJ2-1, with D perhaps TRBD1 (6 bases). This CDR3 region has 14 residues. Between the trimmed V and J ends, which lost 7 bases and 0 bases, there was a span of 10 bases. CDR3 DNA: TGTGCCAGCACCTCGGACAGCTCCTACAATGAGCAGTTCTTC. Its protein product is CASTSDSSYNEQFF.

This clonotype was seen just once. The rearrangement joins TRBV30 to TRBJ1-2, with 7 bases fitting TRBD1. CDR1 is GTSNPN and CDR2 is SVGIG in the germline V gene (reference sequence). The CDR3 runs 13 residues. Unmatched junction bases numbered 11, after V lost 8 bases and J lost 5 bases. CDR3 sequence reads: CANPRQTGYGYTF. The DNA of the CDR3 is TGTGCCAATCCCAGGCAGACAGGGTATGGCTACACCTTC. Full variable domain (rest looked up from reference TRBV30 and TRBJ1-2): SQTIHQWPATLVQPVGSPLSLECTVEGTSNPNLYWYRQAAGRGLQLLFYSVGIGQISSEVPQNLSASRPQDRQFILSSKKLLLSDSGFYLCANPRQTGYGYTFGSGTRLTVV.

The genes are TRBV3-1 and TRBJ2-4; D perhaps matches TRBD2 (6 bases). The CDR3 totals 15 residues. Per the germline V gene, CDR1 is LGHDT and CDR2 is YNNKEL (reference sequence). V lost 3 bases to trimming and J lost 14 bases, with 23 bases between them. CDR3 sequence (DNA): TGTGCCAGCAGCCAGACCGGGACTCAAGGAGCCTTAAAGTACTTC. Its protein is CASSQTGTQGALKYF. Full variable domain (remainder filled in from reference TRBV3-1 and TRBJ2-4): DTAVSQTPKYLVTQMGNDKSIKCEQNLGHDTMYWYKQDSKKFLKIMFSYNNKELIINETVPNRFSPKSPDKAHLNLHINSLELGDSAVYFCASSQTGTQGALKYFGAGTRLSVL.